This is a list of T cell receptor beta chains from one sample in a study of blood T cell repertoires in COVID-19. Here immunoSEQ multiplex PCR was the method, and the copy in TCRdb shows in-frame clones only, minus some. The repertoire includes 150,000 to 200,000 clones, 75% to 90% of them detected once, and roughly 7.5% sits in the top ten. The source material was peripheral blood. These receptors were collected from a woman in her seventies with COVID-19, enrolled during active disease. Each CDR3 is given with its conserved first and last residue. D genes are given only for firm matches. Where a row states a size, it is once, few, many or the class of an expanded clone; other rows omit it.

d_gene,j_gene,abundance,v_gene,CDR3aa,CDR3nt
-,TRBJ1-5,-,TRBV29-1,CSVARATDQPQHF,TGCAGCGTTGCCAGGGCGACCGATCAGCCCCAGCATTTT
-,TRBJ1-2,-,TRBV29-1,CSVQDSPNYGYTF,TGCAGCGTTCAGGACAGTCCTAACTATGGCTACACCTTC
-,TRBJ1-6,-,TRBV4-3,CASKHGGVSSYNSPLHF,TGCGCCAGCAAACATGGGGGGGTCAGCTCCTATAATTCACCCCTCCACTTT
TRBD1,TRBJ1-1,-,TRBV7-2,CASSLVSGGSSEAFF,TGTGCCAGCAGCTTAGTGTCAGGGGGGAGTTCTGAAGCTTTCTTT
-,TRBJ2-5,-,TRBV9,CASSGTWETQYF,TGTGCCAGCAGCGGGACTTGGGAGACCCAGTACTTC
TRBD2,TRBJ2-1,-,TRBV15,CATSRDLLAGERNEQFF,TGTGCCACCAGCAGGGACTTACTAGCGGGAGAAAGGAATGAGCAGTTCTTC
TRBD1,TRBJ1-5,-,TRBV10-3,CAISGGQGQPQHF,TGTGCCATCAGTGGCGGACAGGGACAGCCCCAGCATTTT
-,TRBJ2-1,few,TRBV7-9,CASSPWEGLGGKSYNEQFF,TGTGCCAGCAGCCCCTGGGAGGGGCTGGGGGGCAAGTCCTACAATGAGCAGTTCTTC
-,TRBJ2-3,-,TRBV7-2,CASSYRGQGYTQYF,TGTGCCAGCAGCTACCGGGGACAAGGGTATACGCAGTATTTT
-,TRBJ1-2,-,TRBV5-1,CASSFSGQYGYTF,TGCGCCAGCAGCTTCTCCGGACAGTATGGCTACACCTTC
-,TRBJ2-2,few,TRBV7-3,CASSYQGTNTGELFF,TGTGCCAGCAGCTATCAGGGGACCAACACCGGGGAGCTGTTTTTT
-,TRBJ1-4,-,TRBV7-9,CASGSNIAAEKLFF,TGTGCCAGCGGATCAAACATCGCGGCTGAAAAACTGTTTTTT
-,TRBJ1-5,once,TRBV2,CASIRNPQGTQPQHF,TGTGCCAGCATCCGAAATCCACAGGGAACTCAGCCCCAGCATTTT
TRBD2,TRBJ2-1,-,TRBV27,CASRPGLAGNEQFF,TGTGCCAGCAGACCCGGACTAGCGGGCAATGAGCAGTTCTTC
-,TRBJ1-1,-,TRBV19,CASKGQRVTKNTEAFF,TGTGCCAGTAAGGGCCAGAGGGTAACTAAGAACACTGAAGCTTTCTTT
-,TRBJ1-1,-,TRBV11-2,CASSLVWGVRTEAFF,TGTGCCAGCAGCTTAGTGTGGGGAGTAAGGACTGAAGCTTTCTTT
-,TRBJ2-3,once,TRBV20-1,CSASRGDTQYF,TGCAGTGCTTCCCGGGGAGATACGCAGTATTTT
-,TRBJ2-4,-,TRBV18,CASSSRDEAKNIQYF,TGTGCCAGCTCATCCAGGGATGAGGCCAAAAACATTCAGTACTTC
-,TRBJ1-6,once,TRBV5-1,CASSLAGGKYGSPLHF,TGCGCCAGCAGCTTGGCCGGAGGGAAATATGGATCACCCCTCCACTTT
-,TRBJ1-3,once,TRBV6-5,CASSYSGEPSGNTIYF,TGTGCCAGCAGTTACTCAGGGGAACCCTCTGGAAACACCATATATTTT
TRBD1,TRBJ1-1,-,TRBV7-9,CASSLQGVGTEAFF,TGTGCCAGCAGCTTACAGGGGGTTGGCACTGAAGCTTTCTTT
TRBD1,TRBJ2-5,once,TRBV7-9,CASSSYRGWETQYF,TGTGCCAGCAGCTCATACAGGGGTTGGGAGACCCAGTACTTC
-,TRBJ2-3,many,TRBV27,CASSSPPSGADTQYF,TGTGCCAGCAGTTCCCCTCCCTCGGGGGCAGATACGCAGTATTTT
-,TRBJ1-2,-,TRBV7-2,CASSSFKRFDYTF,TGTGCCAGCAGCTCTTTTAAGAGGTTCGACTACACCTTC
TRBD1,TRBJ1-2,-,TRBV10-3,CAISRGQGGGYTF,TGTGCCATCAGTCGAGGACAGGGGGGAGGCTACACCTTC
TRBD1,TRBJ2-1,-,TRBV9,CASSSSPDRDEQFF,TGTGCCAGCAGCTCTAGCCCGGACAGGGATGAGCAGTTCTTC
TRBD2,TRBJ2-7,-,TRBV6-6,CASNKPSGAYEQYF,TGTGCCAGCAATAAACCTAGCGGCGCCTACGAGCAGTACTTC